These T cell receptor beta chains were read from a single sample in a study of shared clonotypes between healthy human individuals. Assay: immunoSEQ multiplex PCR; the TCRdb copy retains only in-frame clones and omits some. The sample contains roughly 1 million clones, about 75% of which appear only once. The sequenced material came from memory CD4+ T cells sorted from blood. Every receptor here comes from a man aged 18 to 29 in good health. Each CDR3 is given with its conserved first and last residue. A D gene is named only where the DNA matches it firmly. Size tells how often a clone was seen (once, few, many) or the class of an expanded clone, and some rows leave it out.

.	TRBV25-1	.	TRBJ1-3	TGTGCCAGCAGTGATGATGGAATCGCCGGAAACACCATATATTTT	CASSDDGIAGNTIYF
.	TRBV7-9	.	TRBJ2-7	TGTGCCAGCAGCGCAGAAGGGGGATCCTGGTACGAGCAGTACTTC	CASSAEGGSWYEQYF
TRBD1	TRBV30	.	TRBJ2-7	TGTGCCTGGAGTCCTGGGACAGGGCCTTCCTACGAGCAGTACTTC	CAWSPGTGPSYEQYF
TRBD1	TRBV19	.	TRBJ2-7	TGTGCCAGTAGTGTCCGGGACAGCATCCACTTC	CASSVRDSIHF
TRBD2	TRBV5-1	.	TRBJ2-3	TGCGCCAGCAGCTATGGGACTAGCGGCACAGATACGCAGTATTTT	CASSYGTSGTDTQYF
.	TRBV6-1	once	TRBJ2-7	TGTGCCAGCAGTGAGCCAGGGTTTCGTGAGCAGTACTTC	CASSEPGFREQYF
.	TRBV28	once	TRBJ1-2	TGTGCCAGCAGTCCAAACTCCAGGGCTGGCTACACCTTC	CASSPNSRAGYTF
.	TRBV4-1	.	TRBJ2-1	TGCGCCAGCAGCCTCCAGGGACCGCAGACGGACAATGAGCAGTTCTTC	CASSLQGPQTDNEQFF
.	TRBV5-1	.	TRBJ2-7	TGCGCCAGCAGCCCCAGTGGCCCATCGGTCTACGAGCAGTACTTC	CASSPSGPSVYEQYF
TRBD2	TRBV7-3	.	TRBJ2-3	TGTGCCAGCAGCTTACGATGGGACTACACAGATACGCAGTATTTT	CASSLRWDYTDTQYF
.	TRBV10-2	few	TRBJ2-7	TGCGCCAGCGGTATCTCCTACGAGCAGTACTTC	CASGISYEQYF
TRBD1	TRBV5-4	.	TRBJ2-5	TGTGCCAGCAGCCGGGACAGGGGAGAGACCCAGTACTTC	CASSRDRGETQYF
TRBD1	TRBV5-1	.	TRBJ1-2	TGCGCCAGCAGCGCGGGACAGGGCCCCCTTGGCTACACCTTC	CASSAGQGPLGYTF
.	TRBV7-2	.	TRBJ2-1	TGTGCCAGCAGCTTAAGCTATGGCAGGGTCAATGAGCAGTTCTTC	CASSLSYGRVNEQFF
.	TRBV6-5	.	TRBJ1-4	TGTGCCACGTGTCCCAAATTGGTAACTAATGAAAAACTGTTTTTT	CATCPKLVTNEKLFF
.	TRBV5-4	.	TRBJ2-1	TGTGCCAGCAGCTTCCGGGGAGGGGGGAGCTCCTACAATGAGCAGTTCTTC	CASSFRGGGSSYNEQFF
.	TRBV7-9	.	TRBJ2-7	TGTGCCAGCAGCCTCCCAGGAGATTTAGGGCAGTACTTC	CASSLPGDLGQYF
TRBD1	TRBV30	.	TRBJ1-6	TGTGCCCTTGCAGGGGGCCATAATTCACCCCTCCACTTT	CALAGGHNSPLHF